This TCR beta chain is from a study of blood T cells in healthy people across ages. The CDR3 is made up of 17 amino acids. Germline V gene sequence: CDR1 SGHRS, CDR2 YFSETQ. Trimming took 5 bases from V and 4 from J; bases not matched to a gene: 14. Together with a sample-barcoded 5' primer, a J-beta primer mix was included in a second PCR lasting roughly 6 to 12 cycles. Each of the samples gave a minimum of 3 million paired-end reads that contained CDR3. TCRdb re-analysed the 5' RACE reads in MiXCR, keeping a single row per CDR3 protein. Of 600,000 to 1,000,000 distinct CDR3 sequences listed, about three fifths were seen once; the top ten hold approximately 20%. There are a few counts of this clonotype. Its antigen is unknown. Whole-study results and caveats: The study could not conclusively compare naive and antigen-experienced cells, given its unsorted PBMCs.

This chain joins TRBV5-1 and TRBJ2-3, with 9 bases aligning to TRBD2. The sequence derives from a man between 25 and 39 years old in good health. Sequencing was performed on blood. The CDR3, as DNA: TGCGCCAGCAGTCCCGGCCAAGCGGGAGGTTCCCCAGATACGCAGTATTTT. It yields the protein CASSPGQAGGSPDTQYF.